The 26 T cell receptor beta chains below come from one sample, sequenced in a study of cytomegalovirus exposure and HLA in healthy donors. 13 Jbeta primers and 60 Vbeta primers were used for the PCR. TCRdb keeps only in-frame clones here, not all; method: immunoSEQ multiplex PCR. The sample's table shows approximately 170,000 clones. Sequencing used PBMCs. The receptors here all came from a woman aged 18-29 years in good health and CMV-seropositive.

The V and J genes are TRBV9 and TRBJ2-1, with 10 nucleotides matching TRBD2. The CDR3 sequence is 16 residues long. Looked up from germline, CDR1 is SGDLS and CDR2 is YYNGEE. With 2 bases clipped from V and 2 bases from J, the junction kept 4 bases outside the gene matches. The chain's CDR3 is CASSVTSGNTYNEQFF. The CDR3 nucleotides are TGTGCCAGCAGCGTTACTAGCGGGAACACCTACAATGAGCAGTTCTTC.

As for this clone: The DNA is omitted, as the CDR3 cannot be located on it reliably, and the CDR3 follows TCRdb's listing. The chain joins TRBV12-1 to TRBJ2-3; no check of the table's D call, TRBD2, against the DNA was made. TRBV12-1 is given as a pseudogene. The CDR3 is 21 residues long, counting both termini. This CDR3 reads CASSFASGTSGRAGDKDTQYF.

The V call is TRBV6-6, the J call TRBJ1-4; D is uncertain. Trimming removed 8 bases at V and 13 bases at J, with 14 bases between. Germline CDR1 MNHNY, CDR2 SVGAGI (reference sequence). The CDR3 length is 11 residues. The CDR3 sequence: CASAQEERLFF. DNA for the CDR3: TGTGCCAGCGCTCAGGAGGAGCGACTGTTTTTT.

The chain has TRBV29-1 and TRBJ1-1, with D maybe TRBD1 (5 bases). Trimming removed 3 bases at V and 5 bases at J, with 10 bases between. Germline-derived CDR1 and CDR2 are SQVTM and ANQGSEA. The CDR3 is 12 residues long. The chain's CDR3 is CSVDGGSTEAFF. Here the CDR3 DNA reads TGCAGCGTTGACGGGGGAAGTACTGAAGCTTTCTTT.

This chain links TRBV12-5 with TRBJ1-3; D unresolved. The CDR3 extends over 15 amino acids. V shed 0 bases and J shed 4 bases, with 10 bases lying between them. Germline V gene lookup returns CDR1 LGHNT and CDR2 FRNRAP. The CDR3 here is CASGLVLSEGNTIYF. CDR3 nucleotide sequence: TGTGCTAGTGGTTTGGTACTCAGCGAGGGAAACACCATATATTTT.

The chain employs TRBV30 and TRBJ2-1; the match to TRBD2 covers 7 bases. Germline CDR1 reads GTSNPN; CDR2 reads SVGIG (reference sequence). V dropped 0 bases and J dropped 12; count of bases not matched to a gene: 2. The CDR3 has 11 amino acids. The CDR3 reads CAWSVGGGQFF. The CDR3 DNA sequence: TGTGCCTGGAGTGTAGGCGGGGGGCAGTTCTTC.

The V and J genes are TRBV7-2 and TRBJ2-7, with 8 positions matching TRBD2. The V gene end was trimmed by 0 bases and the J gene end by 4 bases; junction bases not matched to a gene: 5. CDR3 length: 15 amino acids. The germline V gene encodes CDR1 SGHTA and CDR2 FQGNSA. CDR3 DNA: TGTGCCAGCAGCTTAGCGATCGAGCGGGAGTACGAGCAGTACTTC. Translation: CASSLAIEREYEQYF.

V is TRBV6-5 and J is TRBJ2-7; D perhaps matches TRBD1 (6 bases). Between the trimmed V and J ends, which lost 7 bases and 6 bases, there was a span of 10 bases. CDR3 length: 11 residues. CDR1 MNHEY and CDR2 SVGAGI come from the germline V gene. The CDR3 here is CASNTGFEQYF. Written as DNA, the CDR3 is TGTGCCAGCAACACAGGGTTCGAGCAGTACTTC.

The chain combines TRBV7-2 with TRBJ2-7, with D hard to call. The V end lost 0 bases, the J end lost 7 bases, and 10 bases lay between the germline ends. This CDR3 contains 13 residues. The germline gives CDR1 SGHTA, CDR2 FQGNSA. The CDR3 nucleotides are TGTGCCAGCAGCTTAGCCTTCGCAGAAGAGCAGTACTTC. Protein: CASSLAFAEEQYF.

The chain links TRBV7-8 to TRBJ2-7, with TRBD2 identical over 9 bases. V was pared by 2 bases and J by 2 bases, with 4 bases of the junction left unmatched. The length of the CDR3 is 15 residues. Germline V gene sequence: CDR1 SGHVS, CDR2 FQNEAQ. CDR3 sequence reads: CASSLLAGETYEQYF. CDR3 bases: TGTGCCAGCAGCTTATTAGCGGGAGAGACCTACGAGCAGTACTTC.

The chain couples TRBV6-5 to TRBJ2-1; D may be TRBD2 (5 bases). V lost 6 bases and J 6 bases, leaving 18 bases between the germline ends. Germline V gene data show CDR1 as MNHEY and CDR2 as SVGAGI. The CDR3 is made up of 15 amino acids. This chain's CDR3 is CASRRGPSAPNEQFF. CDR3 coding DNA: TGTGCCAGCAGACGCGGGCCATCCGCCCCCAATGAGCAGTTCTTC.

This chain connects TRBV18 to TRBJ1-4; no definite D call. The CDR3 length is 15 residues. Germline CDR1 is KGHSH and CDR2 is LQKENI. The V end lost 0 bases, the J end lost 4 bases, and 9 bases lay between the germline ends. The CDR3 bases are TGTGCCAGCTCACCACCGATGCAGTATAATGAAAAACTGTTTTTT. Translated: CASSPPMQYNEKLFF.

The CDR3 coding sequence is TGCGCCAGCAGCCTGGCGGGGGGAGGGACCGGGGAGCTGTTTTTT. It translates to CASSLAGGGTGELFF. The chain employs TRBV4-3 and TRBJ2-2; 8 nucleotides line up with TRBD2. V lost 4 bases, J lost 5 bases, and 6 bases stayed unmatched. The CDR3 is 15 residues long. Germline CDR1 is LGHNA and CDR2 is YSLEER.

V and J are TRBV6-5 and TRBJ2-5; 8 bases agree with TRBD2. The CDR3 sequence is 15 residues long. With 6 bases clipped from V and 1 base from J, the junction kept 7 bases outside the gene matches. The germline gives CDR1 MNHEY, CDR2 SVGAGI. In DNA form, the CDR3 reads TGTGCCAGCAGCCCCAGGGCGGGGGGCCAAGAGACCCAGTACTTC. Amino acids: CASSPRAGGQETQYF.

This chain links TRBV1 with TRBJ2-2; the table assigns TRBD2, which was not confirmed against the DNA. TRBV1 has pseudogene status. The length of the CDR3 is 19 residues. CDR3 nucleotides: TGCACCAGCAGCTCCCACTCCCTAAGCGACGGCGAGAGAACCGGGGAGCTGTTTTTT. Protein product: CTSSSHSLSDGERTGELFF.

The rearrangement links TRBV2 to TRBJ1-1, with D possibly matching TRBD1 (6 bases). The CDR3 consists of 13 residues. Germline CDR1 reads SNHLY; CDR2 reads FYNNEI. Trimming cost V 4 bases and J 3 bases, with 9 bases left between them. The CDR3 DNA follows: TGTGCCAGCAGTGTGGACAGCGACACTGAAGCTTTCTTT. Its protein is CASSVDSDTEAFF.

The CDR3 here is CASSDGQGAPNEQYF. The CDR3 nucleotides read TGTGCCAGCAGCGACGGACAGGGGGCGCCCAACGAGCAGTACTTC. This chain links TRBV7-9 with TRBJ2-7, with TRBD1 matching 11 bases. Germline V gene sequence: CDR1 SEHNR, CDR2 FQNEAQ (reference sequence). The J segment lost 5 bases and the V segment lost 5 bases, leaving 8 bases of the junction unmatched. This CDR3 region has 15 residues.

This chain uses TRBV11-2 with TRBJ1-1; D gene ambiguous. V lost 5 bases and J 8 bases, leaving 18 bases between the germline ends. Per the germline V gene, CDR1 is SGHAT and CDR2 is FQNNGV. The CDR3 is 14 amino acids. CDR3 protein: CASSPNRPTEEAFF. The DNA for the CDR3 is TGTGCCAGCAGCCCCAACCGTCCAACAGAAGAAGCTTTCTTT.

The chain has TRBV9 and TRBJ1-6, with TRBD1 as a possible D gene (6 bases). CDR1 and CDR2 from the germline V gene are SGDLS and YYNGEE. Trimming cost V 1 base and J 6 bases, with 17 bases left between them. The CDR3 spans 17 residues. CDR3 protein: CASSVTREGGANSPLHF. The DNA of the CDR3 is TGTGCCAGCAGCGTAACCCGGGAAGGGGGGGCTAATTCACCCCTCCACTTT.

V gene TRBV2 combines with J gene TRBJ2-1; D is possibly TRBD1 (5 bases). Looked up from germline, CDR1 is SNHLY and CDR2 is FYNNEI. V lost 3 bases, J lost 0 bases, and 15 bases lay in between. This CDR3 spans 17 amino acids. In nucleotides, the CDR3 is TGTGCCAGCAGTGACCCCCTGACAGAAAACTCCTACAATGAGCAGTTCTTC. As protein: CASSDPLTENSYNEQFF.

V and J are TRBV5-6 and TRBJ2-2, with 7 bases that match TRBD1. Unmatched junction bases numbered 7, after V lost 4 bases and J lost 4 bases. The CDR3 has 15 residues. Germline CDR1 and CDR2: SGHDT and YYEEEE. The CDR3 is CASSPRQGVTGELFF. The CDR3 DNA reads TGTGCCAGCAGCCCCCGGCAGGGGGTCACCGGGGAGCTGTTTTTT.

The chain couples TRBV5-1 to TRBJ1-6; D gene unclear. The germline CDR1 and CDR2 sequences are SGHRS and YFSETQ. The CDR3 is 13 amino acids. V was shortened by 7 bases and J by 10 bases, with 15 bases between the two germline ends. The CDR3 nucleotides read TGCGCCAGCCGTCTTGAGGGTTCGTCACCCCTCCACTTT. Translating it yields CASRLEGSSPLHF.

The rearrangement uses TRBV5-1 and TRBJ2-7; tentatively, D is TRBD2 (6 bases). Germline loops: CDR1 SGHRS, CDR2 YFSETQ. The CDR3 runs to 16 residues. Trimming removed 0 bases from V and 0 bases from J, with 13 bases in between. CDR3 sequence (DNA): TGCGCCAGCAGCTTGGAACAGGAGGGGAACTCCTACGAGCAGTACTTC. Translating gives CASSLEQEGNSYEQYF.

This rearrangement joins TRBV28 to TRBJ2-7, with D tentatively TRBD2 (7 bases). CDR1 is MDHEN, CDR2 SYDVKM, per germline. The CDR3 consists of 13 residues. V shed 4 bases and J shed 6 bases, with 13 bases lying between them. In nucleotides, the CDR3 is TGTGCCAGCAGTTGGCTGAGGGGGGGCGAGCAGTACTTC. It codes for CASSWLRGGEQYF.

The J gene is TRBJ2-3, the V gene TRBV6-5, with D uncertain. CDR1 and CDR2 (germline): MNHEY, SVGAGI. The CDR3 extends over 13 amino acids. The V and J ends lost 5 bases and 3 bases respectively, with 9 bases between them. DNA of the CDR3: TGTGCCAGCAGTCCTCGAGAGACAGATACGCAGTATTTT. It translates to CASSPRETDTQYF.

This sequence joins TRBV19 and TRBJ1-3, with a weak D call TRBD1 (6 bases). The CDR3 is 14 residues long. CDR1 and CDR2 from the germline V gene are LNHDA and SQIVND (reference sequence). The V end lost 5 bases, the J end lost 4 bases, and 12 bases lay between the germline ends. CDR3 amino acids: CASSSPGVGNTIYF. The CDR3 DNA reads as TGTGCCAGTAGTTCCCCAGGGGTCGGAAACACCATATATTTT.